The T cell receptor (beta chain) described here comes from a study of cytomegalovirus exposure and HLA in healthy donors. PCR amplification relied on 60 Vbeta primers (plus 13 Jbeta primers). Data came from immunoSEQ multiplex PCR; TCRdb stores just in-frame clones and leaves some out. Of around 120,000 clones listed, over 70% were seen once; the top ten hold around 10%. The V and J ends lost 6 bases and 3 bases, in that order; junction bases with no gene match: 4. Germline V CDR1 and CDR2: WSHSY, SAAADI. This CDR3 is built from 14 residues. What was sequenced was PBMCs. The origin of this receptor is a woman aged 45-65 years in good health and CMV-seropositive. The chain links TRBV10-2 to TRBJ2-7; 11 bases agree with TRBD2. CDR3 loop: CASRGGLAVYEQYF. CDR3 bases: TGCGCCAGCAGGGGGGGACTAGCGGTCTACGAGCAGTACTTC.